This T cell receptor beta chain was captured by sequencing in a study of blood T cell repertoires in COVID-19. Study details: There were acute and convalescent COVID-19 samples, and they came from the United States, Italy and Spain. Sources were T cells, B-cell-depleted T cells, or PBMCs; the material itself was cDNA or gDNA.

Germline V gene lookup returns CDR1 MDHEN and CDR2 SYDVKM. Deletions cut 8 bases from V and 8 bases from J, with 12 bases between. The CDR3 consists of 12 residues. Clinical history as reported by participants underpinned cohort assignment. Sequenced by immunoSEQ multiplex PCR; TCRdb stores in-frame clones only, minus some. The data contain some 160,000 clones, 70% to 80% of them singletons. The sample taken for sequencing was PBMCs or T cells enriched from blood (not recorded which). The chain has TRBV28 and TRBJ1-4; D possibly corresponds to TRBD1 (5 bases). This sequence was found in a woman in her 70s in a cohort exposed to, infected with or recovered from COVID-19 (not recorded which). CDR3 nucleotide sequence: TGTGCCAGCCGACAGCGTTACGAAAAACTGTTTTTT. It encodes CASRQRYEKLFF.